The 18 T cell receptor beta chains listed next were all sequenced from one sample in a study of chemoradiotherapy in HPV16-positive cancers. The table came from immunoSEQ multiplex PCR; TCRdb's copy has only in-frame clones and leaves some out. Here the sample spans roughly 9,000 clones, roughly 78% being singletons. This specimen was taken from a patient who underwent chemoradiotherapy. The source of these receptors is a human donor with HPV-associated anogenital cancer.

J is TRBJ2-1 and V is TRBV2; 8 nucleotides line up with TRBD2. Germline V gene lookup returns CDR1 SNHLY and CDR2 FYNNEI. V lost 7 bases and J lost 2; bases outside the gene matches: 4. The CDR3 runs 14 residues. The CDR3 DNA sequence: TGTGCCAGCAAAGGGGGACTAGCCTACAATGAGCAGTTCTTC. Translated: CASKGGLAYNEQFF.

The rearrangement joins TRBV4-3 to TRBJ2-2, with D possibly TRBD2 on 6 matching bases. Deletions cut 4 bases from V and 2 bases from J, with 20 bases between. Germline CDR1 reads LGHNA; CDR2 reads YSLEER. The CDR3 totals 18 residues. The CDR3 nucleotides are TGCGCCAGCAGCCTCTACGCGACTAGTTCAGGAAACACCGGGGAGCTGTTTTTT. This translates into CASSLYATSSGNTGELFF.

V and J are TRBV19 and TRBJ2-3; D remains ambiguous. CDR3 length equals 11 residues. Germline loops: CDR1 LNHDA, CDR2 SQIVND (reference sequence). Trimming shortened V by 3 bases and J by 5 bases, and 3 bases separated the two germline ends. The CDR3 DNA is TGTGCCAGTAGTATCCTAGATACGCAGTATTTT. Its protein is CASSILDTQYF.

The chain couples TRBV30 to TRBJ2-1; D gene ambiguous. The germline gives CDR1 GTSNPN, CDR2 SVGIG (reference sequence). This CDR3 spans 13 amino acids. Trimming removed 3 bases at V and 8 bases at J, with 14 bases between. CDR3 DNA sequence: TGTGCCTGGAGAAGGACCGATGGGGATGAGCAGTTCTTC. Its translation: CAWRRTDGDEQFF. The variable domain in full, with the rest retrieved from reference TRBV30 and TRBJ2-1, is SQTIHQWPATLVQPVGSPLSLECTVEGTSNPNLYWYRQAAGRGLQLLFYSVGIGQISSEVPQNLSASRPQDRQFILSSKKLLLSDSGFYLCAWRRTDGDEQFFGPGTRLTVL.

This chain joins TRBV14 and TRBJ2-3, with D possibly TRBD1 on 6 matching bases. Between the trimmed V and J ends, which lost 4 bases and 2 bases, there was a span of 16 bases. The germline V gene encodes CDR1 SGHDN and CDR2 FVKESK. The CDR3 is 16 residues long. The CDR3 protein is CASSPRSTGPTDTQYF. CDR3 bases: TGTGCCAGCAGCCCCAGATCGACAGGCCCCACAGATACGCAGTATTTT.

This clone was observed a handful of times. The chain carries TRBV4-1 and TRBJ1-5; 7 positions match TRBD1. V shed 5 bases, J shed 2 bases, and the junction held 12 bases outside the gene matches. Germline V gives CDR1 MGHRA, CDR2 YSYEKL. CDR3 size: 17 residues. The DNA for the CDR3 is TGCGCCAGCAGCTTTCAATCTACAGGGGAGCGCAATCAGCCCCAGCATTTT. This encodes CASSFQSTGERNQPQHF.

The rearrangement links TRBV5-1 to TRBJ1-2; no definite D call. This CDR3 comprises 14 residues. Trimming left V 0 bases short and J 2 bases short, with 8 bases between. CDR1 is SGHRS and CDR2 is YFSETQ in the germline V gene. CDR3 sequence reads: CASSLEPGNYGYTF. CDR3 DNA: TGCGCCAGCAGCTTGGAGCCGGGAAACTATGGCTACACCTTC. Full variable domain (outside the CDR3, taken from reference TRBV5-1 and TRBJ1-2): KAGVTQTPRYLIKTRGQQVTLSCSPISGHRSVSWYQQTPGQGLQFLFEYFSETQRNKGNFPGRFSGRQFSNSRSEMNVSTLELGDSALYLCASSLEPGNYGYTFGSGTRLTVV.

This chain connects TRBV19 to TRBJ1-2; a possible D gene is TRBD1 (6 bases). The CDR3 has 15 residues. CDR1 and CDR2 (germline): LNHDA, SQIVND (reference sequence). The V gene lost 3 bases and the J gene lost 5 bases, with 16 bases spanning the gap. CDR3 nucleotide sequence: TGTGCCAGTAGTATCAACACTGACAGGCCTTATGGCTACACCTTC. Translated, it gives CASSINTDRPYGYTF.

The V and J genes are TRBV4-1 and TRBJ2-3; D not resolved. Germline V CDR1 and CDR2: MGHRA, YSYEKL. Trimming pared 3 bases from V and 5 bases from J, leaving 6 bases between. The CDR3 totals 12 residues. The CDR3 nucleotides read TGCGCCAGCAGCCATTTGTTAGATACGCAGTATTTT. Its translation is CASSHLLDTQYF.

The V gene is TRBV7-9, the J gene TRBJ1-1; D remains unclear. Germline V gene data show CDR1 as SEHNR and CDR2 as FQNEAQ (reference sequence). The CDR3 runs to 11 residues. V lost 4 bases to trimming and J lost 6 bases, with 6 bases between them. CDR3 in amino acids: CASSSYSEAFF. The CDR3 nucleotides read TGTGCCAGCAGCTCGTACTCTGAAGCTTTCTTT.

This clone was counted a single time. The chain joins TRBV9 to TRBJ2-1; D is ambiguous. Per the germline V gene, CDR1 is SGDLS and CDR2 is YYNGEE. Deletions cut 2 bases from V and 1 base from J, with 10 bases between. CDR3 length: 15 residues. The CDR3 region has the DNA TGTGCCAGCAGCGTCGCGGCCTTATCCTACAATGAGCAGTTCTTC. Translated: CASSVAALSYNEQFF.

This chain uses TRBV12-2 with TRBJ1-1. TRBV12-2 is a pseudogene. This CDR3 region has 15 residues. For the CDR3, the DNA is TGTGCAAGTCCCGTTCCCGGGGCGAGAGACACTGAAGCTTTCTTT. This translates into CASPVPGARDTEAFF.

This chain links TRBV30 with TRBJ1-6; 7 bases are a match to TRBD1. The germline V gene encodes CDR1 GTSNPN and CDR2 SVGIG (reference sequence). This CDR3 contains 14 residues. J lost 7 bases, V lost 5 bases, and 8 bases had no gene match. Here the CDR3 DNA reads TGTGCCTGGGGTACAGGGGTTAACAATTCACCCCTCCACTTT. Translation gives CAWGTGVNNSPLHF.

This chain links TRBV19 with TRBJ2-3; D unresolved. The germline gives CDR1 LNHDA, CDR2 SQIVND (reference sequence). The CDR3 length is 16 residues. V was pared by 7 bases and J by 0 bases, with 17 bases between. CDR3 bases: TGTGCCAGTACCAAATTCCACCGGAGCAGCACAGATACGCAGTATTTT. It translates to CASTKFHRSSTDTQYF.

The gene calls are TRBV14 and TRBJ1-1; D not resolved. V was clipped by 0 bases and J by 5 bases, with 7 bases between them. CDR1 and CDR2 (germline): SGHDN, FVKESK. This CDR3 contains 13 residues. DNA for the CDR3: TGTGCCAGCAGCCAAGAAGGAGGAACTGAAGCTTTCTTT. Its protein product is CASSQEGGTEAFF.

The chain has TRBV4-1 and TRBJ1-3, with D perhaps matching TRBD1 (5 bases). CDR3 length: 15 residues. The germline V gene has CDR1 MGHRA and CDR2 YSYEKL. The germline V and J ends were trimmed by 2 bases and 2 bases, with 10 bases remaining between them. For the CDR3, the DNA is TGCGCCAGCAGCCAATGGGGCCTCCCTGGAAACACCATATATTTT. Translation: CASSQWGLPGNTIYF.

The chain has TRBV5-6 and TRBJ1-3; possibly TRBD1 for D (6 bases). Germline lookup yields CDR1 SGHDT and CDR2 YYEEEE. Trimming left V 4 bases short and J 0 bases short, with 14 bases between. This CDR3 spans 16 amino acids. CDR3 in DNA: TGTGCCAGCAGCATACTGACAGGCACCTCTGGAAACACCATATATTTT. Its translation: CASSILTGTSGNTIYF. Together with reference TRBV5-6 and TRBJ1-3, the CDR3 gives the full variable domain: DAGVTQSPTHLIKTRGQQVTLRCSPKSGHDTVSWYQQALGQGPQFIFQYYEEEERQRGNFPDRFSGHQFPNYSSELNVNALLLGDSALYLCASSILTGTSGNTIYFGEGSWLTVV.

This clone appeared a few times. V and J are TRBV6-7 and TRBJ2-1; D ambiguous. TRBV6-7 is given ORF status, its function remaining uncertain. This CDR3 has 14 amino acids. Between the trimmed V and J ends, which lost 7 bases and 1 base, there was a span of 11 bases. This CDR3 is CASTPVGSYNEQFF. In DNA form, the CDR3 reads TGTGCCAGCACACCGGTGGGGTCCTACAATGAGCAGTTCTTC.